These 2 T cell receptor beta chains were sequenced from one sample in a study of blood T cell repertoires in COVID-19. Sequencing was performed with immunoSEQ multiplex PCR; in TCRdb, only in-frame clones are kept and a portion is missing. This sample has hundreds of thousands of clones, with 88% found just once. The sample taken for sequencing was PBMCs or T cells enriched from blood (not recorded which). The source is a woman aged 40 to 50 with acute COVID-19.

The chain has TRBV4-1 and TRBJ2-7; D is uncertain. Per the germline V gene, CDR1 is MGHRA and CDR2 is YSYEKL. Trimming removed 4 bases at V and 2 bases at J, with 18 bases between. The length of the CDR3 is 16 residues. The CDR3 sequence: CASSRIGDPRAYEQYF. Here the CDR3 DNA reads TGCGCCAGCAGCCGCATTGGTGACCCCCGGGCCTACGAGCAGTACTTC.

The rearrangement joins TRBV2 to TRBJ2-5, with 13 bases identical to TRBD2. The CDR3 sequence is 15 residues long. Germline CDR1 reads SNHLY; CDR2 reads FYNNEI. V shed 7 bases, J shed 5 bases, and the junction held 7 bases outside the gene matches. This chain's CDR3 is CASKSGTSGAETQYF. The CDR3 bases are TGTGCCAGCAAATCCGGGACTAGCGGGGCTGAGACCCAGTACTTC.